This entry is about one T cell receptor beta chain. These data are taken from a study of blood T cell repertoires in COVID-19. Study as a whole: Nucleic acid was either cDNA or gDNA, and it came from T cells, B-cell-depleted T cells, or PBMCs.

Per the original data handling: Reference gene primer amplification in the assay estimated nucleated cell counts. The assay was immunoSEQ multiplex PCR, and TCRdb's table has in-frame clones only and misses some. The V and J calls and clone size were taken over from that table, and D and trimming were inferred from the DNA. Found here are 12,000 or so clones, roughly 70% of them singletons; the top ten hold around 6%. The clonotype was recovered from a man between 60 and 70 years old with COVID-19, enrolled during active disease. Sample: peripheral blood.

CDR3: CASSPSGGGRGDTQYF. CDR3 DNA sequence: TGCGCCAGCAGCCCTAGCGGGGGAGGCCGAGGAGATACGCAGTATTTT. The chain joins TRBV4-1 to TRBJ2-3; 10 positions match TRBD2. Trimming at V came to 4 bases and at J to 5 bases, leaving 9 bases not matched to a gene. Germline lookup yields CDR1 MGHRA and CDR2 YSYEKL. The CDR3 length is 16 residues.